The next 26 T cell receptor beta chains were all read from a single sample in a study of blood T cell repertoires in COVID-19. This table comes from immunoSEQ multiplex PCR, and its TCRdb copy is limited to in-frame clones, with some not included. The repertoire holds about 97,000 clones, about nine tenths seen once, with less than 2% in the top ten. The sequencing sample was made of peripheral blood. The receptors were sampled from a man in his 60s with acute or convalescent COVID-19.

The genes are TRBV12-3 or TRBV12-4 and TRBJ2-2; no reliable D call. This CDR3 contains 13 residues. Deletions cut 7 bases from V and 6 bases from J, with 12 bases between. For the CDR3, the DNA is TGTGCCAGCAACGTTAGAGTTCCCGGGGAGCTGTTTTTT. It translates to CASNVRVPGELFF.

The chain links TRBV3-1 (or the pseudogene TRBV3-2) to TRBJ1-4; D gene unclear. There are 15 residues in the CDR3. V lost 0 bases, J lost 8 bases, and 13 bases lay in between. CDR1 is LGHDT, CDR2 YNNKEL, per germline (reference sequence). Here the CDR3 DNA reads TGTGCCAGCAGCCAAGATTGGAGGTCAGGCGAAAAACTGTTTTTT. Residues: CASSQDWRSGEKLFF.

The chain joins TRBV6-5 to TRBJ1-1; D not resolved. The germline V and J ends were trimmed by 2 bases and 6 bases, with 10 bases remaining between them. CDR1 and CDR2 from the germline V gene are MNHEY and SVGAGI. CDR3 length: 13 residues. CDR3 DNA: TGTGCCAGCAGTTACGTGGGCAGCTCTGAAGCTTTCTTT. Translated, it gives CASSYVGSSEAFF.

This clone has just a few counts. The V gene is TRBV19, the J gene TRBJ1-4; D is unresolved. This CDR3 has 10 amino acids. V dropped 5 bases and J dropped 9 bases, with 4 bases sitting between them. Germline CDR1 is LNHDA and CDR2 is SQIVND (reference sequence). The CDR3 here is CASSRQKLFF. The DNA for the CDR3 is TGTGCCAGTAGTCGTCAAAAACTGTTTTTT.

The chain links TRBV6-5 to TRBJ2-3, with TRBD1 identical over 8 bases. This CDR3 comprises 13 residues. The V segment lost 7 bases and the J segment 6 bases; nucleotides outside the gene matches: 6. Looked up from germline, CDR1 is MNHEY and CDR2 is SVGAGI. CDR3 residues: CASKTGGRDTQYF. CDR3 bases: TGTGCCAGCAAAACAGGGGGACGGGATACGCAGTATTTT.

The rearrangement uses TRBV5-4 and TRBJ2-6, with a possible D match to TRBD2 (6 bases). Germline CDR1 is SGHNT and CDR2 is YYREEE (reference sequence). CDR3 length: 17 amino acids. V was trimmed by 0 bases and J by 1 base, leaving 11 bases between them. This chain's CDR3 is CASSLVAGSSGANVLTF. The CDR3 region has the DNA TGTGCCAGCAGCTTGGTGGCGGGATCATCTGGGGCCAACGTCCTGACTTTC.

This sequence joins TRBV9 and TRBJ1-2; 8 positions match TRBD1. The CDR3 is made up of 19 amino acids. The germline CDR1 and CDR2 sequences are SGDLS and YYNGEE. Trimming at V came to 3 bases and at J to 0 bases, leaving 16 bases not matched to a gene. CDR3 sequence: CASSADGQGFSLSNYGYTF. DNA for the CDR3: TGTGCCAGCAGCGCCGACGGACAGGGTTTCTCCCTATCTAACTATGGCTACACCTTC.

The rearrangement uses TRBV5-5 and TRBJ1-3; D is unresolved. The CDR3 contains 15 residues. V gave up 3 bases and J gave up 4 bases, with 14 bases separating them. CDR1 is SGHKS and CDR2 is YYEKEE in the germline V gene (reference sequence). The CDR3 bases are TGTGCCAGCAGCTCCTCCAGTGGCCTCGGAAACACCATATATTTT. Residues: CASSSSSGLGNTIYF.

The genes are TRBV29-1 and TRBJ2-2, with TRBD2 matching over 7 bases. Germline CDR1 SQVTM, CDR2 ANQGSEA. V was clipped by 0 bases and J by 6 bases; unmatched bases: 7. The CDR3 contains 15 residues. CDR3 bases: TGCAGCGTTGAAGATCGATGGGGGGGAGCCGGGGAGCTGTTTTTT. This gives the protein CSVEDRWGGAGELFF.

The V and J genes are TRBV24-1 and TRBJ1-1; D is unclear. Germline V gene lookup returns CDR1 KGHDR and CDR2 SFDVKD. V was trimmed by 1 base and J by 1 base, leaving 6 bases between them. This CDR3 spans 14 amino acids. This CDR3 reads CATSDFAENTEAFF. CDR3 sequence (DNA): TGTGCCACCAGTGATTTTGCAGAGAACACTGAAGCTTTCTTT.

V and J are TRBV5-1 and TRBJ1-6; TRBD1 is a possible D gene (6 bases). Trimming took off 4 bases at V and 3 bases at J, with 11 bases between the two ends. This CDR3 contains 15 residues. Germline loops: CDR1 SGHRS, CDR2 YFSETQ. The CDR3 bases are TGCGCCAGCAGCCTCCGGGACAACTATAATTCACCCCTCCACTTT. Its protein product is CASSLRDNYNSPLHF.

The J gene is TRBJ1-1, the V gene TRBV5-1, with a weak D call TRBD1 (6 bases). The CDR3 contains 15 residues. V lost 2 bases to trimming and J lost 5 bases, with 16 bases between them. From germline, CDR1 is SGHRS and CDR2 YFSETQ. In nucleotides, the CDR3 is TGCGCCAGCAGCTTCGTCGGGGGGCAGGGGACTGAAGCTTTCTTT. This encodes CASSFVGGQGTEAFF.

The gene calls are TRBV18 and TRBJ1-2; 7 positions agree with TRBD1. Germline-derived CDR1 and CDR2 are KGHSH and LQKENI. After removal of 1 base from V and 6 bases from J, the junction contained 5 bases not matched to a gene. This CDR3 contains 14 residues. The CDR3 nucleotides are TGTGCCAGCTCACCACTAAAGACAGGGAATGGCTACACCTTC. Protein: CASSPLKTGNGYTF.

The chain uses TRBV5-4 and TRBJ1-1, with 8 bases that match TRBD1. J was trimmed by 2 bases and V by 4 bases; bases with no gene match: 10. Looked up from germline, CDR1 is SGHNT and CDR2 is YYREEE (reference sequence). This CDR3 contains 16 residues. The CDR3 sequence is CASSTPKTGDNTEAFF. Here the CDR3 DNA reads TGTGCCAGCAGCACCCCTAAGACAGGGGATAACACTGAAGCTTTCTTT.

The V and J genes are TRBV28 and TRBJ1-2, with 7 bases that match TRBD1. V trimming: 6 bases; J trimming: 4 bases; junction bases outside the gene matches: 5. Germline values: CDR1 MDHEN, CDR2 SYDVKM. This CDR3 has 13 amino acids. CDR3 residues: CASSRQGSYGYTF. The CDR3 DNA reads as TGTGCCAGCAGCCGACAGGGTTCCTATGGCTACACCTTC.

V gene TRBV6-2 or TRBV6-3 combines with J gene TRBJ1-2; D is unresolved. Trimming took 1 base from V and 7 from J, leaving 16 bases between them. In germline, CDR1 is MNHEY, CDR2 SVGEGT. CDR3 length equals 15 residues. In nucleotides, the CDR3 is TGTGCCAGCAGTTACTGGGGTTCCGAGCGGAGTGGCTACACCTTC. Its protein product is CASSYWGSERSGYTF.

The chain links TRBV30 to TRBJ1-1, with no clear D. CDR3 length equals 12 residues. The germline CDR1 and CDR2 sequences are GTSNPN and SVGIG (reference sequence). V was trimmed by 3 bases and J by 4 bases, leaving 9 bases between them. CDR3 amino acids: CAWRFPGTEAFF. The CDR3 bases are TGTGCCTGGAGATTCCCGGGCACTGAAGCTTTCTTT. Full variable domain (outside the CDR3, taken from reference TRBV30 and TRBJ1-1): SQTIHQWPATLVQPVGSPLSLECTVEGTSNPNLYWYRQAAGRGLQLLFYSVGIGQISSEVPQNLSASRPQDRQFILSSKKLLLSDSGFYLCAWRFPGTEAFFGQGTRLTVV.

This clone has only one observation. CDR3: CASKGGVGQETQYF. The CDR3 bases are TGCGCCAGCAAGGGAGGGGTGGGGCAAGAGACCCAGTACTTC. The gene calls are TRBV5-1 and TRBJ2-5, with 7 bases identical to TRBD2. J gave up 2 bases and V 6 bases, and 7 bases lay outside the gene matches. The CDR3 runs 14 residues. Germline-derived CDR1 and CDR2 are SGHRS and YFSETQ.

The chain recombines TRBV5-1 with TRBJ2-5, with TRBD2 matching 10 bases. The CDR3 length is 15 residues. Looked up from germline, CDR1 is SGHRS and CDR2 is YFSETQ. Trimming removed 4 bases from V and 3 bases from J; junction bases left unmatched: 6. The CDR3 loop reads CASSRTGTSEETQYF. CDR3 coding DNA: TGCGCCAGCAGCAGAACCGGGACTAGCGAAGAGACCCAGTACTTC.

The chain combines TRBV5-4 with TRBJ1-4; D call uncertain. V lost 2 bases, J lost 0 bases, and 8 bases lay in between. The CDR3 length is 15 residues. Germline V gene lookup returns CDR1 SGHNT and CDR2 YYREEE (reference sequence). CDR3: CASSFQSATNEKLFF. The CDR3 bases are TGTGCCAGCAGCTTTCAGTCTGCAACTAATGAAAAACTGTTTTTT.

The chain joins TRBV6-5 to TRBJ1-1, with 7 bases that match TRBD1. CDR1 and CDR2 (germline): MNHEY, SVGAGI. Unmatched junction bases numbered 4, after V lost 8 bases and J lost 1 base. CDR3 size: 13 residues. The CDR3 nucleotides are TGTGCCAGCTTGGGACAGCCGAACACTGAAGCTTTCTTT. This encodes CASLGQPNTEAFF.

The V call is TRBV9, the J call TRBJ1-5; TRBD1 aligns across 10 bases. Germline V CDR1 and CDR2: SGDLS, YYNGEE. CDR3 length: 19 residues. Losses at the gene ends were 4 bases for V and 0 bases for J; bases not matched to a gene: 13. Here the CDR3 reads CASSSRDRGEPYSNQPQHF. The CDR3 region has the DNA TGTGCCAGCAGCTCAAGGGACAGGGGAGAGCCTTATAGCAATCAGCCCCAGCATTTT.

The rearrangement links TRBV4-1 to TRBJ1-2, with 7 bases lining up with TRBD1. The germline V gene encodes CDR1 MGHRA and CDR2 YSYEKL. The CDR3 loop spans 15 amino acids. The ends lost 3 bases at V and 4 bases at J; junction bases unmatched: 8. CDR3 sequence: CASSHPGQILYGYTF. The CDR3, as DNA: TGCGCCAGCAGCCATCCGGGACAGATCCTCTATGGCTACACCTTC.

J is TRBJ1-1 and V is TRBV20-1; the D is unclear. The CDR3 extends over 11 amino acids. CDR1 and CDR2 (germline): DFQATT, SNEGSKA (reference sequence). V was trimmed by 4 bases and J by 9 bases, leaving 12 bases between them. CDR3 protein: CSAIEEMKAFF. The CDR3, as DNA: TGCAGTGCTATAGAGGAGATGAAAGCTTTCTTT.

V and J are TRBV25-1 and TRBJ1-3; no clear D gene. This CDR3 is built from 14 residues. Trimming took off 3 bases at V and 4 bases at J, with 10 bases between the two ends. Germline V gene data show CDR1 as MGHDK and CDR2 as SYGVNS. As DNA, the CDR3 is TGTGCCAGCAGTGACGCGGTTTCGGGAAACACCATATATTTT. Amino acid sequence: CASSDAVSGNTIYF. Combining the CDR3 with reference TRBV25-1 and TRBJ1-3 gives the whole variable domain EADIYQTPRYLVIGTGKKITLECSQTMGHDKMYWYQQDPGMELHLIHYSYGVNSTEKGDLSSESTVSRIRTEHFPLTLESARPSHTSQYLCASSDAVSGNTIYFGEGSWLTVV.

This sequence joins TRBV7-9 and TRBJ1-6; D unresolved. Trimming took off 4 bases at V and 14 bases at J, with 18 bases between the two ends. Looked up from germline, CDR1 is SEHNR and CDR2 is FQNEAQ (reference sequence). The CDR3 extends over 14 amino acids. The CDR3 DNA follows: TGTGCCAGCAGCTCACTTCCGGGAATGGTATCCCTCCACTTT. Its protein is CASSSLPGMVSLHF.